The next 6 T cell receptor beta chains were all read from a single sample in a study of blood T cell repertoires in COVID-19 (dated by TCRdb to the early 2020s). Libraries came from the immunoSEQ multiplex PCR assay. The table was pulled from immuneACCESS by TCRdb, which kept in-frame rearrangements only. Such tables lose some clones; where checked, under half of the loss comes from unresolved V genes, and the rest has no known cause. Here the sample has 250,000 to 300,000 clones; under 90% occur a single time. Around 3% of the sample belongs to the ten largest clones. The sample comprised peripheral blood. The receptors were sampled from an older woman with active or convalescent COVID-19.

V is TRBV19 and J is TRBJ1-2; TRBD1 aligns across 8 bases. Per germline, CDR1 LNHDA and CDR2 SQIVND (reference sequence). V was clipped by 2 bases and J by 2 bases; unmatched bases: 4. CDR3 size: 15 residues. The CDR3 sequence: CASSITGTGNYGYTF. CDR3 nucleotide sequence: TGTGCCAGTAGTATAACCGGGACAGGAAACTATGGCTACACCTTC.

The V and J genes are TRBV30 and TRBJ2-7; tentative D call: TRBD1 (7 bases). This CDR3 is built from 14 residues. With 2 bases removed from V and 0 bases from J, the gap between germline ends came to 11 bases. The V gene's germline CDR1 is GTSNPN and CDR2 SVGIG (reference sequence). Here the CDR3 reads CAWSKQGGSYEQYF. Written as DNA, the CDR3 is TGTGCCTGGAGTAAGCAGGGGGGCTCCTACGAGCAGTACTTC.

The chain uses TRBV7-9 and TRBJ1-3; no definite D call. The germline gives CDR1 SEHNR, CDR2 FQNEAQ (reference sequence). With 3 bases removed from V and 0 bases from J, the gap between germline ends came to 6 bases. The CDR3 loop spans 14 amino acids. Written as DNA, the CDR3 is TGTGCCAGCAGCTTGAGTGTCTCTGGAAACACCATATATTTT. Its translation: CASSLSVSGNTIYF. The whole variable domain, filled in from reference TRBV7-9 and TRBJ1-3, reads DTGVSQNPRHKITKRGQNVTFRCDPISEHNRLYWYRQTLGQGPEFLTYFQNEAQLEKSRLLSDRFSAERPKGSFSTLEIQRTEQGDSAMYLCASSLSVSGNTIYFGEGSWLTVV.

This rearrangement joins TRBV15 to TRBJ2-2, with D possibly being TRBD1 (6 bases). Germline V CDR1 and CDR2: LNHNV, YYDKDF (reference sequence). The CDR3 covers 14 residues. Trimming shortened V by 0 bases and J by 6 bases, and 8 bases separated the two germline ends. Written as DNA, the CDR3 is TGTGCCACCAGCAGAGATTGGGGGCCCGGGGAGCTGTTTTTT. The encoded protein is CATSRDWGPGELFF.

The chain joins TRBV7-6 to TRBJ2-5; D not certain. Germline CDR1 SGHVS, CDR2 FNYEAQ. CDR3 size: 13 residues. V dropped 3 bases and J dropped 4 bases, with 9 bases sitting between them. The CDR3 here is CASSLESPETQYF. In DNA, the CDR3 is TGTGCCAGCAGCTTGGAGAGCCCAGAGACCCAGTACTTC.

V is TRBV7-2 and J is TRBJ1-5, with D maybe TRBD1 (5 bases). Germline V gene sequence: CDR1 SGHTA, CDR2 FQGNSA. CDR3 length: 14 amino acids. The ends were cut back, 3 bases at V and 3 bases at J, with 9 bases in the middle. CDR3 bases: TGTGCCAGCAGCTTTGGGGGGACCAATCAGCCCCAGCATTTT. As protein: CASSFGGTNQPQHF.